These T cell receptor beta chains were read from a single sample in a study of T cell responses to AZD1222 COVID-19 vaccine. Clones were read by immunoSEQ multiplex PCR, and TCRdb kept only the in-frame ones, dropping some. The data contain some 120,000 clones, more than 85% of them singletons. The sequencing used peripheral blood, collected on day 0 of AZD1222 vaccination. The receptors come from an adult in good health. The CDR3 runs from the conserved cysteine through the conserved F or W. Fields, in order: J gene, clone size, D gene, V gene, CDR3 DNA, CDR3 protein. The D gene is left open where the match is weak. Only part of the rows carry a size: once, few, many, or a class if the clone is expanded.

>TRBJ2-1|NA|NA|TRBV2
TGTGCCATATCTAAGGACGGCTACAATGAGCAGTTCTTC
CAISKDGYNEQFF
>TRBJ1-6|NA|NA|TRBV6-5
TGTGCCAGCACTGCGGGACCCCAATCACCCCTCCACTTT
CASTAGPQSPLHF
>TRBJ1-1|NA|NA|TRBV18
TGTGCCAGCTCACCAACAGAGAAGAACACTGAAGCTTTCTTT
CASSPTEKNTEAFF
>TRBJ1-5|NA|NA|TRBV7-8
TGTGCCAGCAGCTTAGACAGGGTAGGCAATCAGCCCCAGCATTTT
CASSLDRVGNQPQHF
>TRBJ1-1|NA|TRBD1|TRBV4-2
TGTGCCAGCAGCCAAGCGGTAGGGGGCTGGGACACTGAAGCTTTCTTT
CASSQAVGGWDTEAFF
>TRBJ2-2|NA|NA|TRBV10-3
TGTGCCACCGCAGGGGTGGGTAACCGGGAGCTGTTTTTT
CATAGVGNRELFF
>TRBJ2-7|once|TRBD2|TRBV19
TGTGCCAGTAGTATTATCGGCGGGGGAAACTCCTACGAGCAGTACTTC
CASSIIGGGNSYEQYF
>TRBJ2-7|NA|TRBD2|TRBV4-1
TGCGCCAGCAGCCTTAGACTAGCGGGAGGAAACGAGCAGTACTTC
CASSLRLAGGNEQYF
>TRBJ1-2|once|NA|TRBV18
TGTGCCAGCTCACCAAGACAGAACATGCCAATCTATGGCTACACCTTC
CASSPRQNMPIYGYTF
>TRBJ1-2|NA|NA|TRBV27
TGTGCCAGCAGTTTAACCGGCACTCCCTATGGCTACACCTTC
CASSLTGTPYGYTF
>TRBJ1-1|NA|NA|TRBV12-3/TRBV12-4
TGTGCCACCACGTGGGGGGGCACTGAAGCTTTCTTT
CATTWGGTEAFF
>TRBJ2-7|NA|NA|TRBV15
TGTGCCACCAGCAGAGATAGGGTGGGGTACGAGCAGTACTTC
CATSRDRVGYEQYF
>TRBJ1-1|NA|NA|TRBV7-9
TGTGCCAGCAGCTCCGGGGAGGCTTTCTTT
CASSSGEAFF
>TRBJ2-3|few|NA|TRBV6-1
TGTGCCAGCAGTGAATTGCCCGAGGGTACGCAGTATTTT
CASSELPEGTQYF
>TRBJ2-1|NA|TRBD2|TRBV9
TGTGCCAGCAGCCCTAAGGGGCTAGCGGTCAATGAGCAGTTCTTC
CASSPKGLAVNEQFF
>TRBJ1-6|once|NA|TRBV7-2
TGTGCCAGCAGCCGGGGGGGAGGGGGCTATAATTCACCCCTCCACTTT
CASSRGGGGYNSPLHF
>TRBJ2-7|NA|NA|TRBV6-5
TGTGCCAGCGGCCTAGGACGAACCGAGCAGTACTTC
CASGLGRTEQYF
>TRBJ1-2|few|NA|TRBV28
TGTGCCAGCAGTTTAGGGGATACTAACTATGGCTACACCTTC
CASSLGDTNYGYTF
>TRBJ2-4|NA|NA|TRBV5-1
TGCGCCAGCAGCTTGGAGGGGCGCGTGGCGGACATTCAGTACTTC
CASSLEGRVADIQYF
>TRBJ2-1|NA|TRBD2|TRBV5-1
TGCGCCAGCAGCTTGGATGGCGGGAGCCCTAATGAGCAGTTCTTC
CASSLDGGSPNEQFF
>TRBJ2-3|once|NA|TRBV5-1
TGCGCCAGCAGCTTGGCCCTGGTAGCAGGGGCAGATACGCAGTATTTT
CASSLALVAGADTQYF
>TRBJ1-2|NA|TRBD1|TRBV5-5
TGTGCCAGCAGCTCCATCCCCTCGGGACAGGGGTTTCGTGGCTACACCTTC
CASSSIPSGQGFRGYTF
>TRBJ2-7|NA|NA|TRBV7-2
TGTGCCAGCAGCTTAGACCCGACAGGAGTGTACGAGCAGTACTTC
CASSLDPTGVYEQYF
>TRBJ1-2|NA|TRBD1|TRBV7-9
TGTGCCAGCAGCTTAGATGTCAGGGGGCTATATGGCTACACCTTC
CASSLDVRGLYGYTF
>TRBJ1-6|NA|NA|TRBV30
TGTGCCTGGAAGGGGACGGAAAATTCACCCCTCCACTTT
CAWKGTENSPLHF
>TRBJ1-1|few|NA|TRBV6-5
TGTGCCAGCAGTTGGGGTACTGAAGCTTTCTTT
CASSWGTEAFF
>TRBJ2-1|NA|TRBD2|TRBV9
TGTGCCAGCAGCGTGGGAACGACGGGACTAGCGTACAATGAGCAGTTCTTC
CASSVGTTGLAYNEQFF
>TRBJ1-2|once|NA|TRBV12-3/TRBV12-4
TGTGCCAGCAGTTCCGGTAACTATGGCTACACCTTC
CASSSGNYGYTF
>TRBJ1-2|NA|NA|TRBV6-6
TGTGCCAGCTTTGGGATCCACTATGGCTACACCTTC
CASFGIHYGYTF
>TRBJ1-5|NA|TRBD1|TRBV7-9
TGTGCCAGTACAGACAGGGGGCCCAATCAGCCCCAGCATTTT
CASTDRGPNQPQHF
>TRBJ1-6|once|NA|TRBV7-2
TGTGCCAGCAGCTTACTCTACTCACCCCTCCACTTT
CASSLLYSPLHF
>TRBJ1-6|NA|NA|TRBV19
TGTGCCACCTCAGTAGGGGGACGATCACCCCTCCACTTT
CATSVGGRSPLHF
>TRBJ1-4|NA|TRBD1|TRBV6-6
TGTGCCAGCAGTCAGGGGGGGGGAGCGGGGGAGGAAAAACTGTTTTTT
CASSQGGGAGEEKLFF
>TRBJ2-1|NA|NA|TRBV12-3/TRBV12-4
TGTGCCAGCAGTCCTGGTTACAATGAGCAGTTCTTC
CASSPGYNEQFF
>TRBJ2-1|NA|TRBD2|TRBV7-2
TGTGCCAGCAGCGTTACTAGCGGGAAAGGCAATGAGCAGTTCTTC
CASSVTSGKGNEQFF
>TRBJ1-1|NA|NA|TRBV2
TGTGCCAGCAGCCAACAGGGGAACACTGAAGCTTTCTTT
CASSQQGNTEAFF
>TRBJ1-5|NA|NA|TRBV6-1
TGTGCCAGCAGTGAAGCAAGCGGGTTCTTTAATCAGCCCCAGCATTTT
CASSEASGFFNQPQHF
>TRBJ2-2|once|TRBD1|TRBV5-5
TGTGCCAGCAGCTTCGGACAGGGACACGGGGAGCTGTTTTTT
CASSFGQGHGELFF
>TRBJ2-3|NA|TRBD2|TRBV28
TGTGCCAGCATCATGGGGCCTAGCGGGAGGACAGATACGCAGTATTTT
CASIMGPSGRTDTQYF
>TRBJ1-5|NA|NA|TRBV29-1
TGCAGCGTTGGCTCAGGGGTGGACAATCAGCCCCAGCATTTT
CSVGSGVDNQPQHF
>TRBJ1-1|NA|NA|TRBV5-1
TGCGCCAGCAGCCCAGGGGTCGGCCTAAACATGAACACTGAAGCTTTCTTT
CASSPGVGLNMNTEAFF
>TRBJ1-2|NA|TRBD1|TRBV5-4
TGTGCCAGCAGCTTGGCTGTGCAGGGGGCAATCTATGGCTACACCTTC
CASSLAVQGAIYGYTF
>TRBJ1-3|few|NA|TRBV28
TGTGCCAGCATGGAGTCCGGGACACAATCTGGAAACACCATATATTTT
CASMESGTQSGNTIYF
>TRBJ2-7|NA|NA|TRBV3-1/TRBV3-2
TGTGCCAGCAGCCAAGAGGGGAGTCGTAGGCAGTACTTC
CASSQEGSRRQYF
>TRBJ1-6|NA|NA|TRBV28
TGTGCCAGCTGCGCATTTTCACCCCTCCACTTT
CASCAFSPLHF
>TRBJ2-7|NA|NA|TRBV4-2
TGTGCCAGCATCTACACGCCACCTCGCGAGCAGTACTTC
CASIYTPPREQYF
>TRBJ2-2|NA|NA|TRBV11-2
TGTGCCAGCATCGGTGATCGCACCGGGGAGCTGTTTTTT
CASIGDRTGELFF
>TRBJ1-1|NA|NA|TRBV5-6
TGTGCCAGCAGCTTGGAAAGGGGATACACTGAAGCTTTCTTT
CASSLERGYTEAFF
>TRBJ2-7|few|TRBD2|TRBV28
TGTGCCAGCAGTCGGACTAGCGACTCCTACGAGCAGTACTTC
CASSRTSDSYEQYF
>TRBJ1-6|NA|NA|TRBV7-9
TGTGCCAGCAGCTTAGGAAGGCAGGCGGGCTCACCCCTCCACTTT
CASSLGRQAGSPLHF
>TRBJ1-2|NA|NA|TRBV5-1
TGCGCCAGCAGCCCGGTGGACCCCTACAAATATGGCTACACCTTC
CASSPVDPYKYGYTF
>TRBJ2-6|NA|TRBD1|TRBV7-2
TGTGCCAGCAGCTCTAGTTGGGACAGGGGGCTAGGGGCCAACGTCCTGACTTTC
CASSSSWDRGLGANVLTF
>TRBJ1-1|once|NA|TRBV5-5
TGTGCCAGCAGTCTACAGAACACTGAAGCTTTCTTT
CASSLQNTEAFF
>TRBJ2-7|NA|TRBD2|TRBV7-2
TGTGCCAGCAGCTCATTAGCGGGGGCGGGCTACGAGCAGTACTTC
CASSSLAGAGYEQYF
>TRBJ1-1|medium-sized|TRBD1|TRBV15
TGTGCCACCAGCAGAGACAGGGGGCAGAACACTGAAGCTTTCTTT
CATSRDRGQNTEAFF
>TRBJ1-5|few|NA|TRBV4-1
TGCGCCAGCAGCCCCGGGGGCAATCAGCCCCAGCATTTT
CASSPGGNQPQHF
>TRBJ2-6|NA|TRBD2|TRBV5-6
TGTGCCAGCAGCTCCCGTGAGCGGGGGTTCTCTGGGGCCAACGTCCTGACTTTC
CASSSRERGFSGANVLTF
>TRBJ2-7|few|NA|TRBV5-5
TGTGCCAGCAGCTTGGCCAGCTCCGGATCTTTCTACGAGCAGTACTTC
CASSLASSGSFYEQYF